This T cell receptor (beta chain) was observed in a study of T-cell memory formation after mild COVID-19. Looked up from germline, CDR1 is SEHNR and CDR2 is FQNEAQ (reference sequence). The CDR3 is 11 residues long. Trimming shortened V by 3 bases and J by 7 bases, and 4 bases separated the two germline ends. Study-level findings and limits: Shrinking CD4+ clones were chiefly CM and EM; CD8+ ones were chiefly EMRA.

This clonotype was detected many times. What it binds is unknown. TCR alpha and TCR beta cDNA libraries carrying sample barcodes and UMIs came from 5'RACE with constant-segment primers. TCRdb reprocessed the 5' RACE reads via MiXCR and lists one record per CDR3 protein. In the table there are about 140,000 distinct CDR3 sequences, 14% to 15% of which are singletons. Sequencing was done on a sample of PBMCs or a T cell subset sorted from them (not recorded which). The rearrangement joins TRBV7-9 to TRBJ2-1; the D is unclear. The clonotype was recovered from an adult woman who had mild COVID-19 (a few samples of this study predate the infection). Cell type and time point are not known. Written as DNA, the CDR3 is TGTGCCAGCAGCTTTAGGAATGAGCAGTTCTTC. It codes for CASSFRNEQFF.